A single sample is the source of the 32 T cell receptor beta chains below, sequenced in a study of T-cell memory formation after mild COVID-19. MiXCR, applied by TCRdb to the 5' RACE reads, yields one record per CDR3 protein. The sample lists about half a million distinct CDR3 sequences, 15% to 20% occurring once. Sequenced material: PBMCs or a T cell subset sorted from them (not recorded which). These receptors were taken from an adult woman who had mild COVID-19 (a few samples of this study predate the infection). Cell type and time point are not known.

The chain has TRBV6-1 and TRBJ2-3; D is ambiguous. CDR3 length: 13 amino acids. Germline CDR1 MNHNS, CDR2 SASEGT. Trimming stripped 10 bases from V and 4 bases from J, with 15 bases between. The CDR3, as DNA: TGTGCCATCACGTTCATGGGGTCAGATACGCAGTATTTT. It encodes CAITFMGSDTQYF.

The chain joins TRBV7-9 to TRBJ2-7, with TRBD1 matching 8 bases. V dropped 4 bases and J dropped 4; count of bases not matched to a gene: 15. CDR3 length: 17 amino acids. Germline V gene data show CDR1 as SEHNR and CDR2 as FQNEAQ (reference sequence). Written as DNA, the CDR3 is TGTGCCAGCAGCTCTTGGCCCTTGGACAGGGTATCGTACGAGCAGTACTTC. Residues: CASSSWPLDRVSYEQYF. The full variable domain, rest sourced from reference TRBV7-9 and TRBJ2-7, is DTGVSQNPRHKITKRGQNVTFRCDPISEHNRLYWYRQTLGQGPEFLTYFQNEAQLEKSRLLSDRFSAERPKGSFSTLEIQRTEQGDSAMYLCASSSWPLDRVSYEQYFGPGTRLTVT.

The CDR3 loop reads CASSLSLWSAANEQFF. The CDR3 DNA reads as TGTGCCAGCAGTTTATCGCTCTGGTCGGCCGCCAATGAGCAGTTCTTC. J is TRBJ2-1 and V is TRBV27; D uncertain. CDR1 MNHEY and CDR2 SMNVEV come from the germline V gene (reference sequence). V lost 0 bases to trimming and J lost 6 bases, with 15 bases between them. The CDR3 has 16 amino acids.

This clonotype occurred a few times. The V gene is TRBV13, the J gene TRBJ2-1, with D perhaps TRBD1 or TRBD2 (5 bases each). Looked up from germline, CDR1 is PRHDT and CDR2 is FYEKMQ (reference sequence). The CDR3 length is 17 residues. Trimming cost V 5 bases and J 10 bases, with 27 bases left between them. The CDR3 is CASSAGRGPTLQQEQFF. CDR3 DNA sequence: TGTGCCAGCAGCGCGGGCCGGGGCCCCACCTTACAACAGGAGCAGTTCTTC.

This chain joins TRBV27 and TRBJ2-1, with TRBD2 identical over 12 bases. V was pared by 5 bases and J by 4 bases, with 9 bases of the junction left unmatched. Germline V gives CDR1 MNHEY, CDR2 SMNVEV (reference sequence). The CDR3 consists of 17 residues. CDR3 nucleotide sequence: TGTGCCAGCAGTCCCGGGACTAGCGGGCGACAATACAATGAGCAGTTCTTC. The encoded protein is CASSPGTSGRQYNEQFF.

The rearrangement links TRBV5-1 to TRBJ2-2; D call uncertain. The CDR3 sequence is 13 residues long. Germline lookup yields CDR1 SGHRS and CDR2 YFSETQ. V dropped 4 bases and J dropped 5 bases, with 9 bases sitting between them. The CDR3 is CASSPPWTGELFF. The CDR3 DNA is TGCGCCAGCAGCCCCCCTTGGACCGGGGAGCTGTTTTTT.

This clonotype was counted only a few times. The chain is built from TRBV24-1 and TRBJ2-1; 10 positions agree with TRBD2. There are 16 residues in the CDR3. The V segment lost 6 bases and the J segment 2 bases; nucleotides outside the gene matches: 6. The germline V gene encodes CDR1 KGHDR and CDR2 SFDVKD. CDR3 in DNA: TGTGCCACCAGTAGCGGGAGGGCCTCACCCTACAATGAGCAGTTCTTC. As protein: CATSSGRASPYNEQFF.

This clonotype was counted at least ten times. The chain recombines TRBV5-1 with TRBJ2-1; possibly TRBD2 for D (5 bases). V lost 7 bases and J 4 bases, leaving 21 bases between the germline ends. Germline CDR1 is SGHRS and CDR2 is YFSETQ. CDR3 length: 16 residues. This CDR3 is CASAPAGIAQYNEQFF. The CDR3 nucleotides read TGCGCCAGCGCCCCGGCCGGGATAGCGCAGTACAATGAGCAGTTCTTC.

This sequence joins TRBV7-2 and TRBJ2-1; D may correspond to TRBD1 or TRBD2 (5 bases each). Trimming removed 4 bases at V and 10 bases at J, with 8 bases between. The CDR3 length is 11 residues. Germline CDR1 is SGHTA and CDR2 is FQGNSA. The chain's CDR3 is CASSYWGEQFF. In DNA form, the CDR3 reads TGTGCCAGCAGCTATTGGGGGGAGCAGTTCTTC.

This clonotype showed up just a few times. The gene calls are TRBV20-1 and TRBJ1-5; maybe TRBD1 (5 bases). Germline CDR1 is DFQATT and CDR2 is SNEGSKA (reference sequence). The CDR3 covers 15 residues. The V and J ends lost 2 bases and 0 bases respectively, with 11 bases between them. CDR3 region: CSARPGQHSNQPQHF. CDR3 DNA sequence: TGCAGTGCTAGACCAGGGCAGCATAGCAATCAGCCCCAGCATTTT.

A few counts support this clonotype. The chain combines TRBV7-3 with TRBJ2-2, with 7 nucleotides matching TRBD1. Per germline, CDR1 SGHTA and CDR2 FQGTGA. The CDR3 is made up of 15 amino acids. V dropped 6 bases and J dropped 5; count of bases not matched to a gene: 9. CDR3 in amino acids: CASRRGGRGTGELFF. Written as DNA, the CDR3 is TGTGCCAGCAGACGAGGAGGCAGGGGGACCGGGGAGCTGTTTTTT.

The V gene is TRBV6-5, the J gene TRBJ1-2; D is undetermined. Germline assignment: CDR1 MNHEY and CDR2 SVGAGI. The CDR3 length is 15 residues. V lost 0 bases and J 2 bases, leaving 10 bases between the germline ends. Here the CDR3 DNA reads TGTGCCAGCAGTTACTCCTACCTTACCAACTATGGCTACACCTTC. This gives the protein CASSYSYLTNYGYTF.

This clonotype was detected ten times or more. V is TRBV6-5 and J is TRBJ2-7; 8 bases are shared with TRBD1. Germline V CDR1 and CDR2: MNHEY, SVGAGI. Trimming took 7 bases from V and 9 from J; bases not matched to a gene: 17. This CDR3 is built from 15 residues. In DNA, the CDR3 is TGTGCCAGCACCCATACCGGGACAGGAGACTTAGTGCAGTACTTC. Translation gives CASTHTGTGDLVQYF.

V usage is TRBV7-6 and J usage is TRBJ2-7; tentatively, D is TRBD1 (6 bases). Germline V gene sequence: CDR1 SGHVS, CDR2 FNYEAQ. With 5 bases removed from V and 7 bases from J, the gap between germline ends came to 12 bases. This CDR3 is built from 12 residues. The CDR3 nucleotides read TGTGCCAGCAGCCCAGGGGCCGGGGAGCAGTACTTC. Its translation is CASSPGAGEQYF.

This clonotype was observed a handful of times. The chain couples TRBV12-3 or TRBV12-4 to TRBJ1-2, with D hard to call. The CDR3 loop spans 13 amino acids. Trimming pared 3 bases from V and 7 bases from J, leaving 12 bases between. CDR3 nucleotide sequence: TGTGCCAGCAGTTTTTTGGGTTCTGGTGGCTACACCTTC. It yields the protein CASSFLGSGGYTF.

This clonotype was seen more than once but under ten times. This chain uses TRBV12-3 or TRBV12-4 with TRBJ2-1; 10 positions match TRBD2. The trim removed 6 bases at V and 15 bases at J, leaving 8 bases unmatched. This CDR3 has 12 amino acids. For the CDR3, the DNA is TGTGCCAGCAGCAAAAGCGGGGGGGCCCGGTTCTTC. Translated: CASSKSGGARFF.

The chain links TRBV5-4 to TRBJ2-3, with 13 bases fitting TRBD2. V lost 4 bases to trimming and J lost 4 bases; unmatched junction nucleotides: 9. Germline CDR1 and CDR2: SGHNT and YYREEE (reference sequence). CDR3 size: 17 residues. CDR3 sequence reads: CASSTRTSGGFSDTQYF. CDR3 nucleotides: TGTGCCAGCAGCACCAGGACTAGCGGGGGATTTTCAGATACGCAGTATTTT.

This clonotype was recorded a few times. The chain is built from TRBV14 and TRBJ1-3, with a possible D match to TRBD1 (6 bases). Trimming took 1 base from V and 5 from J, leaving 12 bases between them. Germline V gene sequence: CDR1 SGHDN, CDR2 FVKESK. CDR3 size: 15 residues. The CDR3 DNA sequence: TGTGCCAGCAGCCAAGTCTACCAGGGGCGAAACACCATATATTTT. Protein: CASSQVYQGRNTIYF.

The table lists this clonotype with many counts. This rearrangement joins TRBV7-3 to TRBJ2-1, with a possible D match to TRBD2 (5 bases). V was shortened by 0 bases and J by 4 bases, with 10 bases between the two germline ends. In germline, CDR1 is SGHTA, CDR2 FQGTGA. This CDR3 has 15 residues. This CDR3 is CASSLTADFYNEQFF. CDR3 DNA sequence: TGTGCCAGCAGCTTAACGGCGGACTTTTACAATGAGCAGTTCTTC.

This chain uses TRBV13 with TRBJ2-7; D perhaps matches TRBD1 (6 bases). CDR3 length: 13 amino acids. Germline CDR1 is PRHDT and CDR2 is FYEKMQ (reference sequence). Trimming took 6 bases from V and 2 from J, leaving 11 bases between them. CDR3 nucleotides: TGTGCCAGCAGAAGAGGACAGCCCTACGAGCAGTACTTC. Residues: CASRRGQPYEQYF.

The rearrangement links TRBV4-1 to TRBJ1-1; a possible D gene is TRBD1 (6 bases). Germline V gene lookup returns CDR1 MGHRA and CDR2 YSYEKL. V was trimmed by 0 bases and J by 7 bases, leaving 18 bases between them. CDR3 length: 16 residues. In DNA, the CDR3 is TGCGCCAGCAGCCAAGATAACCAGGACAGAGATTTTGAAGCTTTCTTT. As protein: CASSQDNQDRDFEAFF.

The rearrangement uses TRBV20-1 and TRBJ1-5; D is unclear. The CDR3 is 15 amino acids. Germline V CDR1 and CDR2: DFQATT, SNEGSKA (reference sequence). V was shortened by 1 base and J by 0 bases, with 10 bases between the two germline ends. CDR3 protein: CSARGGEYSNQPQHF. In DNA form, the CDR3 reads TGCAGTGCTAGAGGTGGCGAGTATAGCAATCAGCCCCAGCATTTT.

By sample fraction, this clonotype is medium-sized. Written as DNA, the CDR3 is TGCGCCAGCAGCGTCCGGGACCTCAGCCGTTACACAGATACGCAGTATTTT. Its protein product is CASSVRDLSRYTDTQYF. V is TRBV5-1 and J is TRBJ2-3, with D possibly being TRBD1 or TRBD2 (5 bases each). CDR1 and CDR2 from the germline V gene are SGHRS and YFSETQ. The CDR3 extends over 17 amino acids. Deletions cut 4 bases from V and 2 bases from J, with 20 bases between.

This clonotype was counted a few times. V and J are TRBV4-1 and TRBJ2-7; the D call may be TRBD1 or TRBD2 (6 bases each). The germline V gene encodes CDR1 MGHRA and CDR2 YSYEKL. This CDR3 has 14 residues. V lost 0 bases and J 6 bases, leaving 12 bases between the germline ends. The CDR3 spells CASSQDGGLSEQYF. In DNA form, the CDR3 reads TGCGCCAGCAGCCAAGATGGGGGGCTAAGCGAGCAGTACTTC.

The chain couples TRBV6-1 to TRBJ1-5, with D perhaps matching TRBD1 (6 bases). Trimming removed 0 bases from V and 7 bases from J, with 13 bases in between. In germline, CDR1 is MNHNS, CDR2 SASEGT. There are 15 residues in the CDR3. The CDR3 reads CASSEASGGTQPQHF. The CDR3, as DNA: TGTGCCAGCAGTGAAGCGTCGGGGGGCACGCAGCCCCAGCATTTT.

The table lists this clonotype with a few counts. The genes are TRBV28 and TRBJ2-7; TRBD1 aligns across 8 bases. CDR3 length equals 13 residues. With 8 bases clipped from V and 2 bases from J, the junction kept 5 bases outside the gene matches. Germline V gene lookup returns CDR1 MDHEN and CDR2 SYDVKM. In DNA form, the CDR3 reads TGTGCCAGCCAGGACAGGGCCACCTACGAGCAGTACTTC. Translation gives CASQDRATYEQYF.

This clonotype was recorded at least ten times. The chain uses TRBV27 and TRBJ1-1, with D uncertain. V was trimmed by 4 bases and J by 0 bases, leaving 9 bases between them. The CDR3 spans 14 residues. The V gene's germline CDR1 is MNHEY and CDR2 SMNVEV (reference sequence). CDR3: CASSSWGMNTEAFF. Here the CDR3 DNA reads TGTGCCAGCAGTTCGTGGGGAATGAACACTGAAGCTTTCTTT.

V gene TRBV12-3 or TRBV12-4 combines with J gene TRBJ2-1, with D maybe TRBD2 (5 bases). The CDR3 spans 13 residues. Trimming cost V 5 bases and J 8 bases, with 13 bases left between them. CDR3 amino acids: CASSILGLYEQFF. CDR3 nucleotides: TGTGCCAGCAGTATCCTCGGACTGTATGAGCAGTTCTTC.

This rearrangement joins TRBV9 to TRBJ1-2, with D maybe TRBD1 (6 bases). The V end lost 4 bases, the J end lost 4 bases, and 20 bases lay between the germline ends. The CDR3 contains 16 residues. CDR1 is SGDLS and CDR2 is YYNGEE in the germline V gene. CDR3 residues: CASSLGGLGTFYGYTF. The CDR3 DNA is TGTGCCAGCAGCCTAGGGGGGTTGGGGACCTTCTATGGCTACACCTTC.

Only a few counts were recorded for this clonotype. The gene calls are TRBV20-1 and TRBJ1-5; D is possibly TRBD1 (5 bases). The CDR3 runs to 14 residues. Germline assignment: CDR1 DFQATT and CDR2 SNEGSKA (reference sequence). Trimming pared 3 bases from V and 6 bases from J, leaving 15 bases between. In nucleotides, the CDR3 is TGCAGTGCTAGTCGGGGGTTAGTCACTCAGCCCCAGCATTTT. As protein: CSASRGLVTQPQHF.

The chain is built from TRBV5-1 and TRBJ2-1; D gene uncertain. This CDR3 region has 15 residues. The V gene's germline CDR1 is SGHRS and CDR2 YFSETQ. Trimming removed 3 bases at V and 7 bases at J, with 17 bases between. The CDR3 sequence is CASSSAGWFRNEQFF. The CDR3 DNA is TGCGCCAGCAGCTCGGCTGGATGGTTTCGGAATGAGCAGTTCTTC.

This clonotype was counted at least ten times. The chain employs TRBV5-1 and TRBJ2-7, with 11 bases lining up with TRBD1. V dropped 2 bases and J dropped 1; count of bases not matched to a gene: 5. The CDR3 runs to 16 residues. Germline V lookup: CDR1 SGHRS, CDR2 YFSETQ. The chain's CDR3 is CASSFSGTGGSYEQYF. CDR3 DNA sequence: TGCGCCAGCAGCTTCTCCGGGACAGGGGGTTCCTACGAGCAGTACTTC.